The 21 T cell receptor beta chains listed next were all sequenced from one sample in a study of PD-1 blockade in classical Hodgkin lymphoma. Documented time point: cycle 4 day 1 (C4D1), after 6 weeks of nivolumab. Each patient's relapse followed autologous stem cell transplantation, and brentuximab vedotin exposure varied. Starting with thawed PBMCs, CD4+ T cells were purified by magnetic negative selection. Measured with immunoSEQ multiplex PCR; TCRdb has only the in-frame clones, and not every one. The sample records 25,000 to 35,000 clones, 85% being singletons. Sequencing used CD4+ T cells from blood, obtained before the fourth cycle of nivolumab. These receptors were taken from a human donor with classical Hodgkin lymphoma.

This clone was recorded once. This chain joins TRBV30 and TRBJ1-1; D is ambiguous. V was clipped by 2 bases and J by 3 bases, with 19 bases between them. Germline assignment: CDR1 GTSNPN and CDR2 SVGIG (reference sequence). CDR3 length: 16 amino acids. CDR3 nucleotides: TGTGCCTGGAGTAAAAGCCGCTCCAAGATGGACACTGAAGCTTTCTTT. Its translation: CAWSKSRSKMDTEAFF.

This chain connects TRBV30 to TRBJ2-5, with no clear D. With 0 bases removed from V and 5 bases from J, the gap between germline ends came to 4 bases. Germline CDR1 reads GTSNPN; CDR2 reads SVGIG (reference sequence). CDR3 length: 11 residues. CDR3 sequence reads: CAWSVQETQYF. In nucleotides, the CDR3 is TGTGCCTGGAGTGTTCAGGAGACCCAGTACTTC.

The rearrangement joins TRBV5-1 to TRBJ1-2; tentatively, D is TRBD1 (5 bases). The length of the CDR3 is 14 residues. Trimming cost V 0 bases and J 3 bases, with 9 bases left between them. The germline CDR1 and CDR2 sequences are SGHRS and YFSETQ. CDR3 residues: CASSLERGDYGYTF. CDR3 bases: TGCGCCAGCAGCTTGGAGAGGGGAGACTATGGCTACACCTTC.

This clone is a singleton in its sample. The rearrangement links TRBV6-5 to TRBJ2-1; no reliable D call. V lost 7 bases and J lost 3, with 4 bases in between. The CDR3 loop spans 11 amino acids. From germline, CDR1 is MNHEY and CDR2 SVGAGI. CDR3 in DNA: TGTGCCAGCACCAACTACAATGAGCAGTTCTTC. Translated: CASTNYNEQFF.

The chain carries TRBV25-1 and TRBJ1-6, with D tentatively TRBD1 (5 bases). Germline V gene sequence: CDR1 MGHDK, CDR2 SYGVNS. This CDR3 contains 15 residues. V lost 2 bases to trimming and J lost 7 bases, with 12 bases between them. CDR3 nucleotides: TGTGCCAGCAGTGAAACGGGACCGAACAATTCACCCCTCCACTTT. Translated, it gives CASSETGPNNSPLHF.

CDR3 sequence reads: CASSWGGDRRSNYGYTF. The CDR3 DNA reads TGCGCCAGCAGCTGGGGGGGAGACAGGAGATCAAACTATGGCTACACCTTC. The chain carries TRBV5-1 and TRBJ1-2; maybe TRBD1 (6 bases). Per germline, CDR1 SGHRS and CDR2 YFSETQ. V was pared by 3 bases and J by 2 bases, with 20 bases between. The CDR3 length is 17 residues.

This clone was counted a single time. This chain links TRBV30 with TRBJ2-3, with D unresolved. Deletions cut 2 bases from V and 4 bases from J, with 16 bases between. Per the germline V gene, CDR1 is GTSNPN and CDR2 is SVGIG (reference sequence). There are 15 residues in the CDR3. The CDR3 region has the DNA TGTGCCTGGAGTTCGGCAGGCGGAAGGGCAGATACGCAGTATTTT. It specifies CAWSSAGGRADTQYF.

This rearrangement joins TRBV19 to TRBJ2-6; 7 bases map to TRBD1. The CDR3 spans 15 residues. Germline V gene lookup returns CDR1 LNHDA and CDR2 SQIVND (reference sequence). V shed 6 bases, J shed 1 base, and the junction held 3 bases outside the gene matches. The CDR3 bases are TGTGCCAGTAGCAGGACAGGTTCTGGGGCCAACGTCCTGACTTTC. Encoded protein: CASSRTGSGANVLTF. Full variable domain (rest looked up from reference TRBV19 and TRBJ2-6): DGGITQSPKYLFRKEGQNVTLSCEQNLNHDAMYWYRQDPGQGLRLIYYSQIVNDFQKGDIAEGYSVSREKKESFPLTVTSAQKNPTAFYLCASSRTGSGANVLTFGAGSRLTVL.

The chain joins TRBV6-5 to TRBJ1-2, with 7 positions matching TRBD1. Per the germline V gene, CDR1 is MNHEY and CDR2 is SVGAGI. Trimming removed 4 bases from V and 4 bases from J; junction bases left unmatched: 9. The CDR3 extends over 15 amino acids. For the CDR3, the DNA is TGTGCCAGCAGTTCCCGACAGGGCCGTTTCTATGGCTACACCTTC. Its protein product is CASSSRQGRFYGYTF.

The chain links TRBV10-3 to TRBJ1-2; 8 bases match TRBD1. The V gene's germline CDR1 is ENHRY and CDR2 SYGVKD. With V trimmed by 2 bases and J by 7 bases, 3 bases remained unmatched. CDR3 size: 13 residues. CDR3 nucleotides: TGTGCCATCAGTGAGCGACAGGGGTTTGGCTACACCTTC. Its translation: CAISERQGFGYTF.

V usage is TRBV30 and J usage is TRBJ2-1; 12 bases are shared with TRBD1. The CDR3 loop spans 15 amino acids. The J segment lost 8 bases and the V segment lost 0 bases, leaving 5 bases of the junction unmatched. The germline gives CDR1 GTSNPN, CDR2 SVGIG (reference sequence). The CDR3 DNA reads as TGTGCCTGGAGTGTTCGAGGGACAGGGGGCTATGAGCAGTTCTTC. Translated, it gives CAWSVRGTGGYEQFF.

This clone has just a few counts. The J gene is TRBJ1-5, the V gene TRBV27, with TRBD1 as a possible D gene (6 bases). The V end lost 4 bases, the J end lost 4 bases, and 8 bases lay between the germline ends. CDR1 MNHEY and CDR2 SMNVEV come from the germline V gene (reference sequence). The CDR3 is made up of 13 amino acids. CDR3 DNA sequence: TGTGCCAGCAGTTCCGACAGGAATCAGCCCCAGCATTTT. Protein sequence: CASSSDRNQPQHF.

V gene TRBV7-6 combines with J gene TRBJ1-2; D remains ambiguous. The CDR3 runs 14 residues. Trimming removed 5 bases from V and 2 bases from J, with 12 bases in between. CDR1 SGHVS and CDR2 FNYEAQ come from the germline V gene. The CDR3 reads CASSPTPLNYGYTF. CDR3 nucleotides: TGTGCCAGCAGCCCAACCCCCCTAAACTATGGCTACACCTTC. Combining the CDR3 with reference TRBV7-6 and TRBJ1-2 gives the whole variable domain GAGVSQSPRYKVTKRGQDVALRCDPISGHVSLYWYRQALGQGPEFLTYFNYEAQQDKSGLPNDRFSAERPEGSISTLTIQRTEQRDSAMYRCASSPTPLNYGYTFGSGTRLTVV.

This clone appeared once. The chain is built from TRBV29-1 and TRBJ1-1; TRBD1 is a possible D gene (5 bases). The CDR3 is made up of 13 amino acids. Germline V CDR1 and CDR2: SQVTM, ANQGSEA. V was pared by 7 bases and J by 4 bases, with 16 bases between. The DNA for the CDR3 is TGCAGCGGTAGATCCGGGACCTTCACTGAAGCTTTCTTT. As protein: CSGRSGTFTEAFF.

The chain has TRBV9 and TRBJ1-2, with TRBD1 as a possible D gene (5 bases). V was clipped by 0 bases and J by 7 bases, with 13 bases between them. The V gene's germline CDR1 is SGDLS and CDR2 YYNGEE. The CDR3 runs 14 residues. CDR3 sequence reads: CASSVESGQSGYTF. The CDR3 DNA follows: TGTGCCAGCAGCGTAGAGAGTGGACAATCTGGCTACACCTTC.

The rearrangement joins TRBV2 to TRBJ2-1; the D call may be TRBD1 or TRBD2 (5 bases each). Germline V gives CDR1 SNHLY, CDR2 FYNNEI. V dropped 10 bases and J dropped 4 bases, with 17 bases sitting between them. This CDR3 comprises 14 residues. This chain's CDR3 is CATRRGERYNEQFF. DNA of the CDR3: TGTGCCACCAGAAGGGGAGAAAGGTACAATGAGCAGTTCTTC.

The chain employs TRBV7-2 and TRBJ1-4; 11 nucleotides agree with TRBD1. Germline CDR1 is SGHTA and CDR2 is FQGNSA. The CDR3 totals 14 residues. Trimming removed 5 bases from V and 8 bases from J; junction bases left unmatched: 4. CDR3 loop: CASSQDRGREKLFF. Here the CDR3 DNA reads TGTGCCAGCAGCCAGGACAGGGGGCGAGAAAAACTGTTTTTT.

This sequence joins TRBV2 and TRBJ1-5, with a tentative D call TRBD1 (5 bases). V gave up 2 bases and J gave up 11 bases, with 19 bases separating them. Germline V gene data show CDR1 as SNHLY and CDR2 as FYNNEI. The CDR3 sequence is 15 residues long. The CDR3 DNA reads TGTGCCAGCAGTGAAATCGTCAGCCCCGTGGGGGCCCAGCATTTT. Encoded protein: CASSEIVSPVGAQHF.

The CDR3 sequence is CASSSSPASGEQFF. The CDR3 bases are TGTGCCAGCAGTTCTAGCCCGGCTAGCGGTGAGCAGTTCTTC. The chain uses TRBV28 and TRBJ2-1, with 7 bases lining up with TRBD2. CDR3 length equals 14 residues. In germline, CDR1 is MDHEN, CDR2 SYDVKM. The J segment lost 9 bases and the V segment lost 4 bases, leaving 9 bases of the junction unmatched.

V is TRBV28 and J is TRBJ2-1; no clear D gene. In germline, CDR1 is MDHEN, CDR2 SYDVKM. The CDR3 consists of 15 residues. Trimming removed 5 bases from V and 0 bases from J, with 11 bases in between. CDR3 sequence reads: CASSPTASSYNEQFF. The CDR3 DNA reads TGTGCCAGCAGTCCGACCGCGAGCTCCTACAATGAGCAGTTCTTC.

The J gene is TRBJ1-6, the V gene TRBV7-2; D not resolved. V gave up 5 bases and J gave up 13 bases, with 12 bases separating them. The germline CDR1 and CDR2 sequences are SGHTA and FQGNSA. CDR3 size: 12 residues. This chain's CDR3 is CASSLTRGPLHF. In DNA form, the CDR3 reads TGTGCCAGCAGCCTCACGCGAGGGCCCCTCCACTTT.